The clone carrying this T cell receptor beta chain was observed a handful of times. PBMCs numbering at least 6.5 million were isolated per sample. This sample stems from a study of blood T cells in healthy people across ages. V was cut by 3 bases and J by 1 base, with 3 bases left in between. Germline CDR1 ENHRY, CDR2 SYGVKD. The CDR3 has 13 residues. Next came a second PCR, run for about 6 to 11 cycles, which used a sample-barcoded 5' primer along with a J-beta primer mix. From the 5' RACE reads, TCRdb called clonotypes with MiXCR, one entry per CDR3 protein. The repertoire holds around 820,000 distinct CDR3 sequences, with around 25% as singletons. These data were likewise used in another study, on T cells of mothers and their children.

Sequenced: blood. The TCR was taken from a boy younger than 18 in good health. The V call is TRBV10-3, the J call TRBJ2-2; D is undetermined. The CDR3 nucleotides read TGTGCCATCAGTGAAGAGAACACCGGGGAGCTGTTTTTT. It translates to CAISEENTGELFF.